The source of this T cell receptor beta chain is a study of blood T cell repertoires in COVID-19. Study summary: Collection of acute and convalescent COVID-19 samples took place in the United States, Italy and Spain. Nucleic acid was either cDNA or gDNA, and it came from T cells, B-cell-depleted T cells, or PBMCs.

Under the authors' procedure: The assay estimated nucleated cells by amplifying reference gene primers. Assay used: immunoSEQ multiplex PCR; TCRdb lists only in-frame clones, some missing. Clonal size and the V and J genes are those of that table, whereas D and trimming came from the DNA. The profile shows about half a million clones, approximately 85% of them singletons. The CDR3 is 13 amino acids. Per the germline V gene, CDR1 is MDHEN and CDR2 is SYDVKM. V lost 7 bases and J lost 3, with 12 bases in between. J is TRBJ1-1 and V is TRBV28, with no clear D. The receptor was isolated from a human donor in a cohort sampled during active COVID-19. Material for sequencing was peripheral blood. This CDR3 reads CASTPFLYTEAFF. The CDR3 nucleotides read TGTGCCAGCACCCCCTTCCTTTACACTGAAGCTTTCTTT.